This TCR beta chain came from a study of cytomegalovirus exposure and HLA in healthy donors. Germline CDR1 reads MRHNA; CDR2 reads SNTAGT. The CDR3 length is 13 residues. J gave up 4 bases and V 3 bases, and 2 bases lay outside the gene matches. Libraries were prepared by immunoSEQ multiplex PCR; TCRdb keeps only in-frame clonotypes and omits some of them. The sample contains 300,000 to 450,000 clones, 86% of which appear only once. This clonotype was sampled from a woman aged 18-29 years in good health and CMV-seronegative. Specimen: PBMCs. The gene calls are TRBV6-4 and TRBJ2-7; TRBD1 aligns across 8 bases. CDR3 sequence: CASSDQGAYEQYF. DNA for the CDR3: TGTGCCAGCAGTGATCAGGGGGCGTACGAGCAGTACTTC.